This TCR beta chain was found in a study of technical replicates of blood from a few donors (dated by TCRdb to 2017 to 2019). Library prep was done by the immunoSEQ multiplex PCR assay. This immuneACCESS table, as held by TCRdb, lists in-frame sequences with V and J called but not all clones. Of the missing ones, under half trace to an unresolved V gene in checked studies; the others have no known cause. Counted in this sample were 60,000 to 65,000 clones; approximately 92% of them appeared once. Around 4% of the sample lies in the top ten. Germline trimming amounts to 1 base on V and 8 bases on J, with 1 as the count of junction bases outside the gene matches. The germline V gene gives CDR1 as LGHNA and CDR2 as YNFKEQ. Measured from the cysteine to the phenylalanine, the CDR3 is 13 residues long. The sequence is cut down to CDR3 DNA, 39 bases in frame from base 1. This clone has a single count. What this receptor recognizes is not known. No base-level quality is on record; no much larger clone is a single base apart.

This TCR came from a human donor in good health. Some clones in this sample may be carry-over from other donors' samples. Sequenced sample: PBMCs. The chain uses TRBV4-2 and TRBJ2-1, with TRBD2 identical over 8 junction bases. The bases read TGTGCCAGCAGCCAAGTCGGGGGGGATGAGCAGTTCTTC. Its protein product is CASSQVGGDEQFF.